Below, 27 T cell receptor beta chains from the same sample are listed, as sequenced in a study of T-cell reconstitution after alpha-beta-depleted transplantation in children. The library targeted TCRbeta and was prepared with unique molecular identifiers. MiXCR, applied by TCRdb to the PCR reads, yields one record per CDR3 protein. The repertoire holds about 300,000 distinct CDR3 sequences, with roughly 9.1% as singletons. The material was PBMCs, obtained before TCRalphabeta/CD19-depleted stem cell transplant. These receptors were collected from a boy under two years old with acute myeloid leukemia, due to receive a stem cell transplant.

This clonotype has ten or more counts. The CDR3 coding sequence is TGTGCCAGCAGCGAGACGGTCGGGGAGCTGTTTTTT. Translation gives CASSETVGELFF. The J gene is TRBJ2-2, the V gene TRBV9, with no clear D. There are 12 residues in the CDR3. From germline, CDR1 is SGDLS and CDR2 YYNGEE. V lost 3 bases, J lost 7 bases, and 7 bases lay in between.

Ten or more counts support this clonotype. This chain joins TRBV3-1 and TRBJ2-1, with D possibly TRBD2 on 5 matching bases. V shed 0 bases and J shed 14 bases, with 14 bases lying between them. The CDR3 totals 13 residues. From germline, CDR1 is LGHDT and CDR2 YNNKEL (reference sequence). This CDR3 is CASSQDWTPRKFF. The CDR3 nucleotides are TGTGCCAGCAGCCAAGATTGGACTCCAAGAAAGTTCTTC.

The chain carries TRBV6-5 and TRBJ1-2, with TRBD1 matching over 8 bases. Germline CDR1 MNHEY, CDR2 SVGAGI. The CDR3 spans 16 residues. J gave up 8 bases and V 0 bases, and 11 bases lay outside the gene matches. The CDR3 coding sequence is TGTGCCAGCAGTTACTCAAAGGACAGGGAATGGGACGGCTACACCTTC. The encoded protein is CASSYSKDREWDGYTF.

The chain links TRBV7-9 to TRBJ2-7; D not resolved. The CDR3 contains 12 residues. CDR1 is SEHNR and CDR2 is FQNEAQ in the germline V gene (reference sequence). Trimming shortened V by 5 bases and J by 2 bases, and 7 bases separated the two germline ends. The CDR3 DNA sequence: TGTGCCAGCAGCCGACAAACCTACGAGCAGTACTTC. It yields the protein CASSRQTYEQYF.

In its sample, this clonotype was seen many times. The rearrangement links TRBV5-5 to TRBJ2-7; D not certain. Trimming removed 0 bases at V and 3 bases at J, with 4 bases between. CDR1 is SGHKS, CDR2 YYEKEE, per germline (reference sequence). This CDR3 region has 12 residues. The CDR3 DNA follows: TGTGCCAGCAGCTTGGTCTACTACGAGCAGTACTTC. It is translated as CASSLVYYEQYF.

This clonotype occurred many times. V is TRBV27 and J is TRBJ1-4; D is undetermined. V lost 0 bases and J lost 5, with 10 bases in between. Germline-derived CDR1 and CDR2 are MNHEY and SMNVEV (reference sequence). The CDR3 has 15 residues. CDR3 protein: CASSLSAGLNEKLFF. The CDR3 bases are TGTGCCAGCAGTTTATCGGCAGGCTTAAATGAAAAACTGTTTTTT. The entire variable domain, with the rest obtained from reference TRBV27 and TRBJ1-4, is as follows: EAQVTQNPRYLITVTGKKLTVTCSQNMNHEYMSWYRQDPGLGLRQIYYSMNVEVTDKGDVPEGYKVSRKEKRNFPLILESPSPNQTSLYFCASSLSAGLNEKLFFGSGTQLSVL.

Turning to this clonotype: This could be a read error, since a much larger clone is one nucleotide away. V is TRBV5-1 and J is TRBJ2-1, with a tentative D call TRBD2 (5 bases). V was cut by 0 bases and J by 10 bases, with 11 bases left in between. The CDR3 covers 13 residues. Germline V lookup: CDR1 SGHRS, CDR2 YFSETQ. The CDR3 reads CASSLAQLEEQFF. The CDR3 DNA sequence: TGCGCCAGCAGCTTGGCCCAACTAGAAGAGCAGTTCTTC.

At least ten counts were recorded for this clonotype. The rearrangement joins TRBV15 to TRBJ2-5; no clear D gene. Trimming pared 0 bases from V and 5 bases from J, leaving 7 bases between. CDR1 and CDR2 from the germline V gene are LNHNV and YYDKDF (reference sequence). CDR3 length: 13 amino acids. CDR3 sequence reads: CATSRDGVETQYF. CDR3 bases: TGTGCCACCAGCAGAGATGGGGTGGAGACCCAGTACTTC.

The CDR3 region is CASSIAGTGANVLTF. CDR3 coding DNA: TGTGCCAGTAGTATTGCAGGGACTGGGGCCAACGTCCTGACTTTC. V is TRBV19 and J is TRBJ2-6; TRBD1 is a possible D gene (5 bases). V gave up 3 bases and J gave up 2 bases, with 8 bases separating them. Looked up from germline, CDR1 is LNHDA and CDR2 is SQIVND (reference sequence). The CDR3 covers 15 residues.

Worth noting for this clonotype: A read error may explain this, as a much larger clone is one base away. J is TRBJ2-1 and V is TRBV7-9; D is ambiguous. The V gene's germline CDR1 is SEHNR and CDR2 FQNEAQ (reference sequence). V was cut by 0 bases and J by 8 bases, with 8 bases left in between. The CDR3 length is 13 residues. CDR3 protein: CASSLAVVDEQFF. The DNA for the CDR3 is TGTGCCAGCAGCTTAGCGGTAGTGGATGAGCAGTTCTTC.

Ten or more counts support this clonotype. The gene calls are TRBV7-9 and TRBJ2-3; TRBD2 matches 8 bases. After removal of 5 bases from V and 2 bases from J, the junction contained 3 bases not matched to a gene. CDR3 size: 14 residues. CDR1 is SEHNR and CDR2 is FQNEAQ in the germline V gene (reference sequence). The CDR3 loop is CASSPAGDTDTQYF. The CDR3 bases are TGTGCCAGCAGCCCAGCGGGAGACACAGATACGCAGTATTTT.

The gene calls are TRBV20-1 and TRBJ2-1; 8 bases match TRBD2. Germline V gene data show CDR1 as DFQATT and CDR2 as SNEGSKA (reference sequence). There are 20 residues in the CDR3. The junction had 17 bases not matched to a gene; V was cut back by 1 base and J by 0 bases. The DNA of the CDR3 is TGCAGTGCTAGAGTTCCGGGACTAGTGGGGGACACAAACTCCTACAATGAGCAGTTCTTC. It encodes CSARVPGLVGDTNSYNEQFF.

V is TRBV12-3 or TRBV12-4 and J is TRBJ2-2, with 12 bases lining up with TRBD2. This CDR3 comprises 17 residues. V lost 5 bases to trimming and J lost 5 bases; unmatched junction nucleotides: 9. Here the CDR3 reads CASSNRLAGARTGELFF. CDR3 nucleotide sequence: TGTGCCAGCAGTAATCGACTAGCGGGGGCCAGAACCGGGGAGCTGTTTTTT.

This clonotype was detected only a few times. J is TRBJ1-1 and V is TRBV20-1, with TRBD1 identical over 9 bases. V lost 6 bases to trimming and J lost 5 bases; unmatched junction nucleotides: 10. CDR3 length equals 14 residues. Per germline, CDR1 DFQATT and CDR2 SNEGSKA (reference sequence). Here the CDR3 DNA reads TGCAGTGCCCGTGTGGGGACAGGGTTTACTGAAGCTTTCTTT. Amino acid sequence: CSARVGTGFTEAFF.

This clonotype was detected only a few times. The V call is TRBV20-1, the J call TRBJ2-7; possibly TRBD1 for D (5 bases). The CDR3 consists of 14 residues. Germline CDR1 DFQATT, CDR2 SNEGSKA (reference sequence). Trimming cost V 5 bases and J 2 bases, with 16 bases left between them. The CDR3 reads CSALADWGPYEQYF. For the CDR3, the DNA is TGCAGTGCTCTGGCCGACTGGGGCCCCTACGAGCAGTACTTC.

This clonotype has ten or more counts. J is TRBJ1-5 and V is TRBV20-1, with a tentative D call TRBD1 (6 bases). V was clipped by 6 bases and J by 3 bases, with 12 bases between them. The CDR3 contains 13 residues. Germline lookup yields CDR1 DFQATT and CDR2 SNEGSKA (reference sequence). The CDR3 loop is CSAGGGLNQPQHF. The DNA for the CDR3 is TGCAGTGCCGGAGGGGGGCTCAATCAGCCCCAGCATTTT.

A note on this clonotype: This clone may be a read error of a much larger clone one base away. This sequence joins TRBV4-2 and TRBJ2-7, with D hard to call. This CDR3 spans 17 amino acids. Germline CDR1 reads LGHNA; CDR2 reads YNFKEQ. Written as DNA, the CDR3 is TGTGCCAGCAGCCAAGTCGCCCACCAGGAGAGCTCCTACGACCAGTACTTC. Amino acid sequence: CASSQVAHQESSYDQYF.

This clonotype was picked up many times. V usage is TRBV7-6 and J usage is TRBJ1-5; 8 bases fit TRBD1. Germline-derived CDR1 and CDR2 are SGHVS and FNYEAQ. The CDR3 contains 16 residues. The trim removed 1 base at V and 4 bases at J, leaving 6 bases unmatched. This CDR3 reads CASSLEGTGFNQPQHF. The CDR3, as DNA: TGTGCCAGCAGCTTAGAGGGGACAGGCTTTAATCAGCCCCAGCATTTT.

This clonotype showed up many times. V gene TRBV7-9 combines with J gene TRBJ2-1; 7 positions agree with TRBD2. This CDR3 contains 15 residues. Germline CDR1 SEHNR, CDR2 FQNEAQ (reference sequence). V dropped 6 bases and J dropped 5; count of bases not matched to a gene: 10. The CDR3 nucleotides are TGTGCCAGCAGTCTTCCCGGGACTACCGACAATGAGCAGTTCTTC. This translates into CASSLPGTTDNEQFF.

As to this clonotype: A much larger clone differs by one base, so this may be a read error. J is TRBJ1-5 and V is TRBV27; no clear D. Germline V gene lookup returns CDR1 MNHEY and CDR2 SMNVEV (reference sequence). This CDR3 region has 9 residues. CDR3 in amino acids: CANLQTQHF. DNA of the CDR3: TGTGCCAATCTTCAGACCCAGCATTTT.

The chain couples TRBV27 to TRBJ2-7; D may be TRBD1 or TRBD2 (6 bases each). V was shortened by 3 bases and J by 5 bases, with 14 bases between the two germline ends. This CDR3 has 14 amino acids. CDR1 and CDR2 from the germline V gene are MNHEY and SMNVEV (reference sequence). Written as DNA, the CDR3 is TGTGCCAGCAGTTTCGGGGGCAGGAGGAACGAGCAGTACTTC. It translates to CASSFGGRRNEQYF.

This clonotype occurred many times. V gene TRBV9 combines with J gene TRBJ2-5, with 10 positions matching TRBD2. The V gene's germline CDR1 is SGDLS and CDR2 YYNGEE. J lost 5 bases, V lost 3 bases, and 4 bases had no gene match. CDR3 length: 14 amino acids. CDR3 protein: CASSESGGAETQYF. Written as DNA, the CDR3 is TGTGCCAGCAGCGAAAGCGGGGGGGCGGAGACCCAGTACTTC.

This clonotype was found many times. V is TRBV7-4 and J is TRBJ1-1, with D hard to call. Germline V CDR1 and CDR2: SGHVT, SQSDAQ. This CDR3 region has 16 residues. The V and J ends lost 4 bases and 0 bases respectively, with 15 bases between them. Written as DNA, the CDR3 is TGTGCCAGCAGCTCCTCCGGAGGAGGCCTGAACACTGAAGCTTTCTTT. It is translated as CASSSSGGGLNTEAFF.

This clonotype was seen many times. CDR3 in DNA: TGCGCCAGCAGCGGGGACGACGAGCAGTACTTC. Translated, it gives CASSGDDEQYF. The J gene is TRBJ2-7, the V gene TRBV5-1, with D possibly being TRBD1 or TRBD2 (5 bases each). V was cut by 4 bases and J by 5 bases, with 7 bases left in between. The CDR3 is 11 residues long. Germline values: CDR1 SGHRS, CDR2 YFSETQ.

This clonotype has ten or more counts. The chain uses TRBV7-8 and TRBJ1-6; D remains unclear. Germline-derived CDR1 and CDR2 are SGHVS and FQNEAQ. The ends were cut back, 2 bases at V and 11 bases at J, with 7 bases in the middle. This CDR3 spans 12 amino acids. CDR3 bases: TGTGCCAGCAGCTTAATGGGGACACCCCTCCACTTT. Protein: CASSLMGTPLHF.

This clonotype was detected a few times. The chain joins TRBV11-2 to TRBJ2-2; D call uncertain. Between the trimmed V and J ends, which lost 7 bases and 2 bases, there was a span of 14 bases. CDR3 size: 15 residues. Germline V gives CDR1 SGHAT, CDR2 FQNNGV. CDR3 nucleotides: TGTGCCAGCACCCCGGCGGCGGTAAACACCGGGGAGCTGTTTTTT. Translated, it gives CASTPAAVNTGELFF.

V and J are TRBV28 and TRBJ1-4; D is unclear. There are 14 residues in the CDR3. From germline, CDR1 is MDHEN and CDR2 SYDVKM. Trimming left V 3 bases short and J 0 bases short, with 5 bases between. The CDR3 loop is CASSFGATNEKLFF. DNA of the CDR3: TGTGCCAGCAGTTTCGGCGCAACTAATGAAAAACTGTTTTTT.